This TCR beta chain is drawn from a study of blood T cell repertoires in COVID-19. Study summary: COVID-19 samples collected from the United States, Italy and Spain covered acute and convalescent phases. The cDNA or gDNA used as material had been derived from T cells, B-cell-depleted T cells, or PBMCs.

Authors' processing steps: Reference gene primer amplification gave estimated nucleated cell counts. Data came from immunoSEQ multiplex PCR; TCRdb stores just in-frame clones and leaves some out. V, J and clone size reflect that table, while D and trimming were determined from the DNA. The table shows a few hundred thousand clones, with roughly 90% occurring only once. J lost 0 bases, V lost 11 bases, and 6 bases had no gene match. CDR1 is KGHDR and CDR2 is SFDVKD in the germline V gene. The length of the CDR3 is 15 residues. Seattle patient enrollment occurred during active infection, with longitudinal follow-up thereafter. This clone appeared once.

The receptor was isolated from a woman aged 25-40 years with COVID-19, enrolled during active disease. The J gene is TRBJ2-2, the V gene TRBV24-1, with 9 bases that match TRBD1. The sequencing sample was made of peripheral blood. Here the CDR3 reads CARPDRGPNTGELFF. CDR3 nucleotides: TGTGCCAGACCGGACAGGGGACCGAACACCGGGGAGCTGTTTTTT.